This record concerns one T cell receptor beta chain sequence. Source study methods: Nucleated cell number was recorded as an estimate derived from reference gene primer amplification. The protocol was immunoSEQ multiplex PCR, while the TCRdb copy is restricted to in-frame clones and leaves out a portion. V and J calls and clone size are given by that table; D and trimming were obtained from the DNA. The sample comprises under 200,000 clones, about 85% of which are singletons, and 0.99% rests with the top ten. This sample is drawn from a study of blood T cell repertoires in COVID-19. Study summary: Researchers got acute and convalescent COVID-19 samples from the United States, Italy and Spain. From T cells, B-cell-depleted T cells, or PBMCs came the material, which was cDNA or gDNA.

The V end lost 0 bases, the J end lost 7 bases, and 12 bases lay between the germline ends. Germline V gene lookup returns CDR1 WSHSY and CDR2 SAAADI. The length of the CDR3 is 15 residues. The sample comprised peripheral blood. This receptor was obtained from a man between 18 and 35 years old with acute or convalescent COVID-19. V gene TRBV10-2 combines with J gene TRBJ1-4, with a possible D match to TRBD1 (6 bases). The CDR3 loop reads CASSESAGAGEKLFF. Written as DNA, the CDR3 is TGCGCCAGCAGTGAGTCTGCGGGGGCGGGTGAAAAACTGTTTTTT.